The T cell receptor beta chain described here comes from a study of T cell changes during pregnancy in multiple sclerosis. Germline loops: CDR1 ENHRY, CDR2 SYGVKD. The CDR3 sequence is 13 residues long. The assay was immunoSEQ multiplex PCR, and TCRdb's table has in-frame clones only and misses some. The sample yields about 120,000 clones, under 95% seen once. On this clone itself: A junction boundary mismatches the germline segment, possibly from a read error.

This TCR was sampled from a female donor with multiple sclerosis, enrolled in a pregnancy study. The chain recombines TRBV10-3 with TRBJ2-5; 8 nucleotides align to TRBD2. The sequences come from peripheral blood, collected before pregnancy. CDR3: CAISESFGGAVHF. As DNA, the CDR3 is TGTGCCATCAGTGAGTCGTTCGGGGGGGCCGTCCACTTC.